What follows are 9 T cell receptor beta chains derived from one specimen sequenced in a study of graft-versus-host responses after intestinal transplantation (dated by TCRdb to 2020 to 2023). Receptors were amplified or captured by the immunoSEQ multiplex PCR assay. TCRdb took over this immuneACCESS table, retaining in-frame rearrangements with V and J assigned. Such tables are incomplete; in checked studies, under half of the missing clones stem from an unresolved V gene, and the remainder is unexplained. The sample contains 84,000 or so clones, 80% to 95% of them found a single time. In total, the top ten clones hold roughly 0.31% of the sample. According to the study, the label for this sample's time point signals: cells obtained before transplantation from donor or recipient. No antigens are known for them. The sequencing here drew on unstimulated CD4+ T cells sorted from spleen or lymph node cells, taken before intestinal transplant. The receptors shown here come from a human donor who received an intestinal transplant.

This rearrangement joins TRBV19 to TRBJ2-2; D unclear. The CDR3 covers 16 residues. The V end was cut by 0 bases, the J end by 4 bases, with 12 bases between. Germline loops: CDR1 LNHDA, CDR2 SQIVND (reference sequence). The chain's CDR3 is CASSIDKGVGTGELFF. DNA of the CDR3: TGTGCCAGTAGTATAGATAAGGGTGTGGGCACCGGGGAGCTGTTTTTT. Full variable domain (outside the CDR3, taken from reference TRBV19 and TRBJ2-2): DGGITQSPKYLFRKEGQNVTLSCEQNLNHDAMYWYRQDPGQGLRLIYYSQIVNDFQKGDIAEGYSVSREKKESFPLTVTSAQKNPTAFYLCASSIDKGVGTGELFFGEGSRLTVL.

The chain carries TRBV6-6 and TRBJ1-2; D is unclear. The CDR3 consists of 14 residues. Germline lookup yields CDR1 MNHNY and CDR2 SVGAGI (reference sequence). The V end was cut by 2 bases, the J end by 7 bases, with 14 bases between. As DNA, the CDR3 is TGTGCCAGCAGTTACAGTGTTGGGCTTGGTGGCTACACCTTC. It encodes CASSYSVGLGGYTF.

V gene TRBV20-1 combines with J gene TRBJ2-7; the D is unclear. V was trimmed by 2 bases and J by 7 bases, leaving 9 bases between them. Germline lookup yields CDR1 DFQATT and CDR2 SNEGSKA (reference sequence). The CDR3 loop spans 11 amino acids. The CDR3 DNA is TGCAGTGCTAGATCTTTTGTAGAGCAGTACTTC. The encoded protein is CSARSFVEQYF.

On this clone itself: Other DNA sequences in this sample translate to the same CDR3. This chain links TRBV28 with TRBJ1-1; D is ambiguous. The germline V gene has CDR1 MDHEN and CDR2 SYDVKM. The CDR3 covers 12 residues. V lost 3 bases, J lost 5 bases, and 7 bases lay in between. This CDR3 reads CASSFRGTEAFF. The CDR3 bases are TGTGCCAGCAGTTTTCGGGGAACTGAAGCTTTCTTT.

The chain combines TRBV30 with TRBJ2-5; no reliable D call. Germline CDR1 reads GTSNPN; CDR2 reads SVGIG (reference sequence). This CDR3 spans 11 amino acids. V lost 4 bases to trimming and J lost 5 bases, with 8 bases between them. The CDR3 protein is CAWTQLETQYF. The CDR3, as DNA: TGTGCCTGGACCCAATTGGAGACCCAGTACTTC. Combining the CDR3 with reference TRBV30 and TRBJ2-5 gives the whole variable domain SQTIHQWPATLVQPVGSPLSLECTVEGTSNPNLYWYRQAAGRGLQLLFYSVGIGQISSEVPQNLSASRPQDRQFILSSKKLLLSDSGFYLCAWTQLETQYFGPGTRLLVL.

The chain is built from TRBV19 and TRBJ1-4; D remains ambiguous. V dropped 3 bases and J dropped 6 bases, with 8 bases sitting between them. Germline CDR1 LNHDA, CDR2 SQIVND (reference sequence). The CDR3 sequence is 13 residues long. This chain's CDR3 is CASSIVQDEKLFF. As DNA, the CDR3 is TGTGCCAGTAGTATTGTGCAGGATGAAAAACTGTTTTTT.

The CDR3 sequence: CASIPPVGTEAFF. In DNA, the CDR3 is TGTGCCAGCATCCCCCCGGTAGGGACTGAAGCTTTCTTT. This chain connects TRBV6-5 to TRBJ1-1; D call uncertain. The CDR3 consists of 13 residues. V lost 7 bases, J lost 5 bases, and 14 bases lay in between. In germline, CDR1 is MNHEY, CDR2 SVGAGI.

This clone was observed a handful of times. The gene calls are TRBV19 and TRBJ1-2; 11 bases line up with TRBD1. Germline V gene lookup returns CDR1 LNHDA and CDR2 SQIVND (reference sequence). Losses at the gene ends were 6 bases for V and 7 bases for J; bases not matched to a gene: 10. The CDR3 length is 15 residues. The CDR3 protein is CASSSLSGTGGGYTF. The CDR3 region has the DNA TGTGCCAGTAGCTCATTGTCCGGGACAGGGGGTGGCTACACCTTC.

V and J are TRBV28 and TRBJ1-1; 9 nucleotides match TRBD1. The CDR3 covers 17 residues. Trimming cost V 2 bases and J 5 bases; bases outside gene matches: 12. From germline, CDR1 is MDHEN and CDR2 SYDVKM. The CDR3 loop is CASSLNRGRVGGTEAFF. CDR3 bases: TGTGCCAGCAGTTTAAACAGGGGGCGTGTAGGAGGTACTGAAGCTTTCTTT.